This TCR beta chain was recovered during a study of siplizumab effects on memory and regulatory T cells. V was trimmed by 4 bases and J by 4 bases, leaving 10 bases between them. CDR1 MRHNA and CDR2 SNTAGT come from the germline V gene. This CDR3 has 14 amino acids. Study-wide results and limits: Greater diversity than memory cells seemed evident in naive T cells, which also appeared to be major alloresponse contributors.

Roughly 100,000 TCR templates were assayed per sample. Data came from immunoSEQ multiplex PCR; TCRdb stores just in-frame clones and leaves some out. The sample yields 100,000 or so clones, under 95% seen once. About this clone: Its antigen is as yet unknown.

Input material: CD4+ T cells sorted from blood. The chain employs TRBV6-4 and TRBJ2-2; no clear D gene. This TCR was recovered from a human donor in good health. CDR3 nucleotide sequence: TGTGCCAGCAGTGCATCCCCGGGCACCGGGGAGCTGTTTTTT. Translating it yields CASSASPGTGELFF.